This is a list of T cell receptor beta chains from one sample in a study of post-analysis software for immune sequencing data. TCRdb used MiXCR to reprocess the PCR reads, holding one entry per CDR3 protein. The repertoire consists of about 760,000 distinct CDR3 sequences, with 25% to 30% occurring once and the leading ten covering around 0.55%. Specimen: blood. These receptors were taken from a girl aged 5-17 years with multiple sclerosis. The CDR3 runs from the conserved cysteine through the conserved F or W. A D gene is named only where the DNA matches it firmly. A clone size is listed for some rows: how often the clone was seen (once, few, many), or a class if it is expanded.

TRBJ2-1 | TRBV7-9 | - | TRBD2 | TGTGCCAGCAGCTTTCCCTCGGGAGGACCCAATGAGCAGTTCTTC | CASSFPSGGPNEQFF
TRBJ2-5 | TRBV20-1 | few | - | TGCAGTGCCCCGTCTTTGTTCCACAAAGAGACCCAGTACTTC | CSAPSLFHKETQYF
TRBJ2-1 | TRBV19 | once | TRBD2 | TGTGCCAGTAGTACACTAGCGGGAGGTTCCTACAATGAGCAGTTCTTC | CASSTLAGGSYNEQFF
TRBJ2-1 | TRBV5-4 | - | - | TGTGCCAGCAGCTTGGACCTCAGGGGGGGCTACAATGAGCAGTTCTTC | CASSLDLRGGYNEQFF
TRBJ2-1 | TRBV20-1 | - | - | TGCAGTGCTAGAGCACTCCACCCCTACAATGAGCAGTTCTTC | CSARALHPYNEQFF
TRBJ1-1 | TRBV10-3 | few | TRBD1 | TGTGCCATCAGGGGGGACAGATTAAACACTGAAGCTTTCTTT | CAIRGDRLNTEAFF
TRBJ2-5 | TRBV21-1 | - | - | TGTGCCAGCAGAGCGAAGGACAGGGGTCAAGGGACCCAGTACTTC | CASRAKDRGQGTQYF
TRBJ2-6 | TRBV13 | - | - | TGTGCCAGCAGCTTAGAGGAGGGGTCTGGGGCCAACGTCCTGACTTTC | CASSLEEGSGANVLTF
TRBJ2-3 | TRBV29-1 | many | - | TGCAGCGCCGGCCACCGAAGGGAAGATACGCAGTATTTT | CSAGHRREDTQYF
TRBJ2-4 | TRBV6-5 | many | TRBD2 | TGTGCCAGCAGTTCCACCGGGACTAGCGGGTCTATTCAGTACTTC | CASSSTGTSGSIQYF
TRBJ1-4 | TRBV11-2 | - | - | TGTGCCAGCAGCTTGTTCAGGGAAAAACTGTTTTTT | CASSLFREKLFF
TRBJ2-3 | TRBV5-1 | - | TRBD2 | TGCGCCAGCAGTAAGACTAGCGGGATCACAGATACGCAGTATTTT | CASSKTSGITDTQYF
TRBJ2-1 | TRBV5-1 | - | TRBD1 | TGCGCCAGCAGACCCGGACAGGGGGCACGCAATGAGCAGTTCTTC | CASRPGQGARNEQFF
TRBJ2-7 | TRBV5-1 | few | TRBD1 | TGCGCCAGCAGCCTGGGACAGGGGGCTGACGAGCAGTACTTC | CASSLGQGADEQYF
TRBJ2-5 | TRBV7-8 | - | TRBD2 | TGTGCCAGCAGCTTAGCCCGACTAGCGGGTGGGAAGACCCAGTACTTC | CASSLARLAGGKTQYF
TRBJ2-5 | TRBV27 | few | - | TGTGCCAGCAGTTTTCGCCCCGGTAGGGAGGAGACCCAGTACTTC | CASSFRPGREETQYF
TRBJ2-6 | TRBV10-3 | - | TRBD1 | TGTGCCATCAGTAACAGGGGCTCTGGGACCAACGTCCTGACTTTC | CAISNRGSGTNVLTF
TRBJ2-1 | TRBV20-1 | few | TRBD2 | TGCAGTGCTAGGGGGGGACTAGCGGGACGGTACAATGAGCAGTTCTTC | CSARGGLAGRYNEQFF
TRBJ2-4 | TRBV20-1 | few | - | TGCAGTGCGGCGGGGACAGAAAACATTCAGTACTTC | CSAAGTENIQYF
TRBJ1-4 | TRBV20-1 | few | - | TGCAGTGCTAGCTTGCCCCGTGGAGCTAATGAAAAACTGTTTTTT | CSASLPRGANEKLFF
TRBJ2-3 | TRBV7-2 | - | - | TGTGCCACCCAAGGGGGGGCCGTCACAGATACGCCGTATTTT | CATQGGAVTDTPYF
TRBJ2-1 | TRBV2 | - | - | TGTGCCAGCAGTGAAGGTCCGTGGCGGGATTTATACAATGAGCAGTTCTTC | CASSEGPWRDLYNEQFF
TRBJ1-1 | TRBV18 | few | - | TGTGCCAGCTCCCCACGATCAGGGCGGACTGAAGCTTTCTTT | CASSPRSGRTEAFF
TRBJ2-7 | TRBV28 | - | - | TGTGCCAGCAGTTTAAACCTAAGTGACGGGGCCTACGAGCAGTACTTC | CASSLNLSDGAYEQYF
TRBJ2-7 | TRBV4-1 | - | - | TGCGCCAGCAGCCTGGGTGCTGCAGCCGAGCAGTACTTC | CASSLGAAAEQYF
TRBJ2-7 | TRBV27 | few | TRBD2 | TGTGCCAGCAGTTTAGGGGCGGGAGGGAAGATCGAGCAGTACTTC | CASSLGAGGKIEQYF
TRBJ1-2 | TRBV6-5 | - | - | TGTGCCAGCAGTTACATGCCCAGGATCCGGTTTTTCTATGGCTACACCTTC | CASSYMPRIRFFYGYTF
TRBJ2-1 | TRBV28 | - | TRBD1 | TGTGCCAGCAGTTTTGAGCAGGGGGCTGATGAGCAGTTCTTC | CASSFEQGADEQFF
TRBJ2-1 | TRBV7-9 | - | TRBD2 | TGTGCCAGCAGCCGGACTAGCGGATGGGATGAGCAGTTCTTC | CASSRTSGWDEQFF
TRBJ2-1 | TRBV3-1 | - | - | TGTGCCAGCAGCCAAGGGAGGCGGACTGAGCAGTTCTTC | CASSQGRRTEQFF
TRBJ2-1 | TRBV19 | - | - | TGTGCCAGTAGTATTGCAGGGGTACTTGGCTCCTACAATGAGCAGTTCTTT | CASSIAGVLGSYNEQFF
TRBJ2-1 | TRBV12-3/TRBV12-4 | - | TRBD2 | TGTGCCAGCAGGGGCCCGGTTGGCGGGGGGTCGTACAATGAGCAGTTCTTC | CASRGPVGGGSYNEQFF
TRBJ2-1 | TRBV6-2/TRBV6-3 | once | - | TGTGCCAGCACAAGGAGTAGCGAGTACAATGAGCAGTTCTTC | CASTRSSEYNEQFF
TRBJ1-6 | TRBV20-1 | few | - | TGCAGTGCTAGAGACAGCCTCCGGGGCCTCTCCTATAATTCACCCCTCCACTTT | CSARDSLRGLSYNSPLHF
TRBJ2-6 | TRBV2 | - | TRBD1 | TGTGCCAGCAGAACAGGGGGCGCTCCCTCTGGGGCCAACGTCCTGACTTTC | CASRTGGAPSGANVLTF
TRBJ1-1 | TRBV6-1 | - | - | TGTGCCAGCAGTGCCCACAGGGAATCCACTGAAGCTTTCTTT | CASSAHRESTEAFF
TRBJ1-2 | TRBV6-1 | - | - | TGTGCCAGCAGTCCAAGGGCAGGGTCCTGGGGCTACACCTTC | CASSPRAGSWGYTF
TRBJ2-4 | TRBV7-2 | few | TRBD2 | TGTGCCAGCAGCGTAACCGGGACTAGCGGGCTAGCCAAAAACATTCAGTACTTC | CASSVTGTSGLAKNIQYF
TRBJ1-5 | TRBV5-1 | - | - | TGCGCCAGCAGCTTGGAGGCAGGGTGGAATCAGCCCCAGCATTTT | CASSLEAGWNQPQHF
TRBJ2-6 | TRBV7-6 | few | - | TGTGCCAGCAGCTTAGGGACGGGACTCTCTGGGGCCAACGTCCTGACTTTC | CASSLGTGLSGANVLTF
TRBJ2-7 | TRBV4-3 | - | TRBD1 | TGCGCCAGCAGCCAGCGGACAGGGGACGAGCAGTACTTC | CASSQRTGDEQYF
TRBJ2-3 | TRBV5-1 | many | - | TGCGCCAGCAGACCGGACGGCACAGATACGCAGTATTTT | CASRPDGTDTQYF
TRBJ2-3 | TRBV7-2 | - | - | TGTGCCAGCAGCTTATTGCGGGGAGCGTTGAATACGCAGTATTTT | CASSLLRGALNTQYF
TRBJ2-5 | TRBV20-1 | - | - | TGCAGTGCGGGGATTCGACAAGAGACCCAGTACTTC | CSAGIRQETQYF
TRBJ2-7 | TRBV6-1 | - | - | TGTGCCAGCAGTGAAGAAGGGGGGGCGTACGAGCAGTACTTC | CASSEEGGAYEQYF